This T cell receptor beta chain appears in the sequencing data of a study of T cell repertoires in ileal Crohn's disease. About the study: Every patient was operated on for stricturing (approximately 60%) or penetrating (approximately 40%) complications.

Regarding this clone: The target antigen is unknown.

General study points: Endoscopy was done a median approximately 6.7 months after surgery.

CDR1 and CDR2 from the germline V gene are MNHEY and SVGAGI. Unmatched junction bases numbered 9, after V lost 5 bases and J lost 5 bases. CDR3 length: 14 residues. Time point specified: neoterminal ileum biopsy at postoperative endoscopy, about 6 months after surgery. Some clones are missing from TCRdb's copy, which holds only in-frame ones; the method was immunoSEQ multiplex PCR. The table includes about 13,000 clones, roughly 78% detected once. The chain employs TRBV6-5 and TRBJ2-7, with 7 positions matching TRBD2. Sequences were obtained from ileal tissue. This TCR came from an adult with Crohn's disease. DNA of the CDR3: TGTGCCAGCAGTAGGCGGGGGACGACCGACGAGCAGTACTTC. This translates into CASSRRGTTDEQYF.